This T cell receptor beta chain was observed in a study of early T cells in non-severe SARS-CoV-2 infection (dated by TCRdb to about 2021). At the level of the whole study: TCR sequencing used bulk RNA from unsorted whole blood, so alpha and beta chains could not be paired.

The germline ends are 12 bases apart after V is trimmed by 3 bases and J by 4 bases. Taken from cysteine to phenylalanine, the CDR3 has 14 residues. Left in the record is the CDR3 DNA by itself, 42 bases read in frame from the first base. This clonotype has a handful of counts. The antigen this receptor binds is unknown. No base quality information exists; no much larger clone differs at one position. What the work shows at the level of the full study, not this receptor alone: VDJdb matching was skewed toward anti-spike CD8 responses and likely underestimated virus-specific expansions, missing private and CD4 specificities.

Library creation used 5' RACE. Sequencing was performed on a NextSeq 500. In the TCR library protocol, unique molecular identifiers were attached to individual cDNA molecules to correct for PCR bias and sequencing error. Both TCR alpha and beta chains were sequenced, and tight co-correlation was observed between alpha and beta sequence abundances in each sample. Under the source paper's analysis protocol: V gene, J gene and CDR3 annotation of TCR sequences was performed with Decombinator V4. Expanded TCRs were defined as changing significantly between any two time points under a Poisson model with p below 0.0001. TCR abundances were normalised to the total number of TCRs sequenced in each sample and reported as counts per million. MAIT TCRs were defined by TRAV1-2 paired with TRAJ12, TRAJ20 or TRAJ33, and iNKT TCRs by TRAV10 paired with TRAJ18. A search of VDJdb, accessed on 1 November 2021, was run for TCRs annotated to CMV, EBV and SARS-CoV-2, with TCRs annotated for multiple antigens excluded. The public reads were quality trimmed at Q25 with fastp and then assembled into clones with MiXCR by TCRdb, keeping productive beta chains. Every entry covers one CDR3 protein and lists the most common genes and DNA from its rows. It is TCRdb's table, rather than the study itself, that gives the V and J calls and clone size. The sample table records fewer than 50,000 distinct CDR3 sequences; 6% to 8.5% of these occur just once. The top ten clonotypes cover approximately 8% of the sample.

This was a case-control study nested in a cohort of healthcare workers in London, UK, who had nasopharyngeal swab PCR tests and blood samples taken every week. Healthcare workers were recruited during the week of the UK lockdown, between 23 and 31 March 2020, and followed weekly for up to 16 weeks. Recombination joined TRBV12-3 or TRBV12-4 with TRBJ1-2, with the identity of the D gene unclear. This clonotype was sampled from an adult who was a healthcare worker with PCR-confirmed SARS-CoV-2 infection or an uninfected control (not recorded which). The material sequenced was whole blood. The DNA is TGTGCCAGCAGTTTGGACGGCCCTCTCTATGGCTACACCTTC. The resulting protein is CASSLDGPLYGYTF.